A selection of T cell receptor beta chains follows, all from one sample in a study of beta chain features in type 1 diabetes. Here immunoSEQ multiplex PCR was the method, and the copy in TCRdb shows in-frame clones only, minus some. The sample has roughly 400,000 clones, 11% to 15% seen once. The material sequenced was naive CD4+ T cells from blood. The source of these receptors is a man aged 25-45 years in good health. CDR3s include the opening cysteine and the closing phenylalanine or tryptophan. The D gene is left open where the match is weak. Rows may omit the clone size; those that give it use once, few, many or a size class.

size: .; V: TRBV7-4; D: TRBD2; J: TRBJ2-5; DNA: TGTGCCAGCAGCTTAAGGCCGACTAGCGGGAGAGAAGAGACCCAGTACTTC; CDR3: CASSLRPTSGREETQYF
size: few; V: TRBV7-7; D: TRBD2; J: TRBJ2-3; DNA: TGTGCTAGCAGCCCGGGACTAGCCGTAGCCACAGATACGCAGTATTTT; CDR3: CASSPGLAVATDTQYF
size: .; V: TRBV12-2; D: .; J: TRBJ2-1; DNA: TGTGCAAGTCACAATGAGCAGTTCTTC; CDR3: CASHNEQFF
size: few; V: TRBV13; D: .; J: TRBJ1-6; DNA: TGTGCCAGCAGTTTCCATAGCTCCTATAATTCACCCCTCCACTTT; CDR3: CASSFHSSYNSPLHF
size: few; V: TRBV2; D: .; J: TRBJ2-3; DNA: TGTGCCAGCAGGGACCTAGGAGATACGCAGTATTTT; CDR3: CASRDLGDTQYF
size: few; V: TRBV2; D: .; J: TRBJ2-2; DNA: TGTGCCGGGTGGGAGACCGGGGAGCTGTTTTTT; CDR3: CAGWETGELFF
size: few; V: TRBV5-4; D: TRBD2; J: TRBJ2-2; DNA: TGTGCCAGCAGTTTTAGCGGGTTGGTCACCGGGGAGCTGTTTTTT; CDR3: CASSFSGLVTGELFF
size: few; V: TRBV29-1; D: .; J: TRBJ2-1; DNA: TGCAGCGTGGTGTGGAGGGCTAGCGTGTACAATGAGCAGTTCTTC; CDR3: CSVVWRASVYNEQFF
size: few; V: TRBV5-4; D: .; J: TRBJ2-2; DNA: TGTGCCAGCAGCACCCCCGGGGACGGGGAGCTGTTTTTT; CDR3: CASSTPGDGELFF
size: .; V: TRBV5-6; D: .; J: TRBJ2-3; DNA: TGTGCCAGCAGTTGGACGGATCGCGATACGCAGTATTTT; CDR3: CASSWTDRDTQYF
size: few; V: TRBV2; D: .; J: TRBJ1-2; DNA: TGTGCCAGCAGTGAAGCGCTTGCAGGGAGCGGCTACACCTTC; CDR3: CASSEALAGSGYTF
size: few; V: TRBV7-2; D: TRBD2; J: TRBJ2-1; DNA: TGTGCCAGCAGCTTAAAGGTTTTTGGTAGCGGGAGCCCCGTCGGTGAGCAGTTCTTC; CDR3: CASSLKVFGSGSPVGEQFF
size: few; V: TRBV13; D: .; J: TRBJ1-5; DNA: TGTGCCAGCAGCTTGGGCAATCAGCCCCAGCATTTT; CDR3: CASSLGNQPQHF
size: once; V: TRBV6-5; D: .; J: TRBJ2-7; DNA: TGTGCCAGCAGTTACTCTGAGCCTGGTCCTTCCTACGAGCAGTACTTC; CDR3: CASSYSEPGPSYEQYF
size: few; V: TRBV14; D: TRBD2; J: TRBJ2-1; DNA: TGTGCCAGCAGCCAAACGGGGCTAGCGGTATACAATGAGCAGTTCTTC; CDR3: CASSQTGLAVYNEQFF
size: .; V: TRBV7-2; D: TRBD1; J: TRBJ2-5; DNA: TGTGCCAGCAGCGAAACAGGGGGGGAGACCCAGTACTTC; CDR3: CASSETGGETQYF
size: few; V: TRBV19; D: TRBD1; J: TRBJ2-4; DNA: TGTGCCAGTAGTATGGTGACAGGGCGGTACATTCAGTACTTC; CDR3: CASSMVTGRYIQYF
size: few; V: TRBV19; D: .; J: TRBJ1-2; DNA: TGTGCCAGTACGGCGATGCAGGATGGCTACACCTTC; CDR3: CASTAMQDGYTF
size: .; V: TRBV20-1; D: .; J: TRBJ2-1; DNA: TGCAGTGCTGAGAATTACAATGAGCAGTTCTTC; CDR3: CSAENYNEQFF
size: .; V: TRBV5-1; D: .; J: TRBJ2-3; DNA: TGCGCCAGCAGCCCTTGGATGAGGGCAGATACGCAGTATTTT; CDR3: CASSPWMRADTQYF
size: .; V: TRBV6-4; D: TRBD2; J: TRBJ2-1; DNA: TGTGCCAGCAGTGTACTAGCGGGGGCTGGTGAGCAGTTCTTC; CDR3: CASSVLAGAGEQFF
size: .; V: TRBV6-1; D: TRBD1; J: TRBJ2-3; DNA: TGTGCCAGCAGTGAGGGACAGGGTAGCACAGATACGCAGTATTTT; CDR3: CASSEGQGSTDTQYF
size: .; V: TRBV18; D: .; J: TRBJ1-6; DNA: TGTGCCAGCTCACCGAGTCGGAACTATAATTCACCCCTCCACTTT; CDR3: CASSPSRNYNSPLHF
size: .; V: TRBV11-2; D: .; J: TRBJ2-2; DNA: TGTGCCAGCAGCCCCCTCCGGGCGCACAAAGGGGAGCTGTTTTTT; CDR3: CASSPLRAHKGELFF
size: .; V: TRBV7-8; D: .; J: TRBJ2-7; DNA: TGTGCCAGCAGCCTCCGCTACGAGCAGTACTTC; CDR3: CASSLRYEQYF
size: .; V: TRBV7-9; D: .; J: TRBJ2-5; DNA: TGTGCCAGCAGCCGTCTGCGTGGGAGAAACCAAGAGACCCAGTACTTC; CDR3: CASSRLRGRNQETQYF
size: few; V: TRBV5-4; D: TRBD2; J: TRBJ2-1; DNA: TGTGCCAGCAGCCGGGGGGAGGCCACCTACAATGAGCAGTTCTTC; CDR3: CASSRGEATYNEQFF
size: few; V: TRBV28; D: TRBD2; J: TRBJ2-1; DNA: TGTGCCAGCATTTTTGCGGGAGGCGGCGCGCAGTTCTTC; CDR3: CASIFAGGGAQFF
size: .; V: TRBV27; D: .; J: TRBJ2-1; DNA: TGTGCCAGCAGTTTGAGGCAGGCTGCCTACAATGAGCAGTTCTTC; CDR3: CASSLRQAAYNEQFF
size: .; V: TRBV18; D: .; J: TRBJ1-4; DNA: TGTGCCAGCTCACCAAGAACGGGTCGCGGTAATGAAAAACTGTTTTTT; CDR3: CASSPRTGRGNEKLFF
size: few; V: TRBV28; D: .; J: TRBJ2-6; DNA: TGTGCCAGCTTGAAACCTAGGGCCTCTGGGGCCAACGTCCTGACTTTC; CDR3: CASLKPRASGANVLTF
size: .; V: TRBV12-5; D: .; J: TRBJ1-5; DNA: TGTGCTAGTGGTTCCTCAGCCGGGACTTCCTCCCAGCCCCAGCATTTT; CDR3: CASGSSAGTSSQPQHF
size: .; V: TRBV4-3; D: .; J: TRBJ2-1; DNA: TGCGCCAGCAGCGTATCACCTAGCTCCTACAATGAGCAGTTCTTC; CDR3: CASSVSPSSYNEQFF
size: few; V: TRBV7-9; D: TRBD1; J: TRBJ1-1; DNA: TGTGCCAGCAGCTTATTCACAGGGGAGGCAACTGAAGCTTTCTTT; CDR3: CASSLFTGEATEAFF
size: .; V: TRBV11-2; D: .; J: TRBJ2-4; DNA: TGTGCCAGCAGCTTAGATCCAGGGTTCTTAAACATTCAGTACTTC; CDR3: CASSLDPGFLNIQYF
size: .; V: TRBV29-1; D: .; J: TRBJ1-2; DNA: TGCAGCGGTGGAGGGTTTAACTATGGCTACACCTTC; CDR3: CSGGGFNYGYTF
size: .; V: TRBV14; D: TRBD2; J: TRBJ2-1; DNA: TGTGCCAGCAGCCGACTAGCGGGGCGTGTTTCCTACAATGAGCAGTTCTTC; CDR3: CASSRLAGRVSYNEQFF
size: few; V: TRBV14; D: .; J: TRBJ1-1; DNA: TGTGCCAGCAGCCAAGAGGGGATGAACACTGAAGCTTTCTTT; CDR3: CASSQEGMNTEAFF
size: .; V: TRBV30; D: .; J: TRBJ2-5; DNA: TGTGCCTGGAGTATCCGCGGGGCCCGGCGCGGGACCCAGTACTTC; CDR3: CAWSIRGARRGTQYF
size: few; V: TRBV4-3; D: .; J: TRBJ2-3; DNA: TGCGCCAGCAGCCAAGATCTGGGGGTACGCACAGATACGCAGTATTTT; CDR3: CASSQDLGVRTDTQYF
size: .; V: TRBV29-1; D: .; J: TRBJ1-3; DNA: TGCAGCGTTGTACCTGGTCTCTCTGGAAACACCATATATTTT; CDR3: CSVVPGLSGNTIYF
size: few; V: TRBV13; D: TRBD1; J: TRBJ1-1; DNA: TGTGCCAGCAGTCCTCCGGGACAGGCTAACACTGAAGCTTTCTTT; CDR3: CASSPPGQANTEAFF
size: .; V: TRBV4-3; D: TRBD2; J: TRBJ2-5; DNA: TGCGCCAGCAGCGACGGCGGGAGGGCCGGGGAGACCCAGTACTTC; CDR3: CASSDGGRAGETQYF
size: few; V: TRBV6-6; D: .; J: TRBJ1-2; DNA: TGTGCCAGCAGTTTCCATACCCTCTATGGCTACACCTTC; CDR3: CASSFHTLYGYTF
size: .; V: TRBV4-3; D: .; J: TRBJ2-3; DNA: TGCGCCAGCAGCCAAGACCTAGGCAGGACTAGCACAGATACGCAGTATTTT; CDR3: CASSQDLGRTSTDTQYF
size: .; V: TRBV6-5; D: .; J: TRBJ2-7; DNA: TGTGCCAGCAGTTATCTCGGAGGAACCTACGAGCAGTACTTC; CDR3: CASSYLGGTYEQYF
size: many; V: TRBV7-9; D: .; J: TRBJ2-3; DNA: TGTGCCAGCAGCTTCAGGCGCCTGGGAGATACGCAGTATTTT; CDR3: CASSFRRLGDTQYF
size: .; V: TRBV30; D: .; J: TRBJ1-4; DNA: TGTGCCTGGTCGTTTGGGGGAGCAACTAATGAAAAACTGTTTTTT; CDR3: CAWSFGGATNEKLFF
size: few; V: TRBV10-3; D: .; J: TRBJ2-1; DNA: TGTGCCATCAGTGAGTCCTTAGGCGGCAGCTACAATGAGCAGTTCTTC; CDR3: CAISESLGGSYNEQFF
size: few; V: TRBV7-3; D: .; J: TRBJ2-5; DNA: TGTGCCAGCAGCCCTTTGCTCCACGGGACCCAGTACTTC; CDR3: CASSPLLHGTQYF
size: few; V: TRBV2; D: TRBD2; J: TRBJ2-1; DNA: TGTGCCAGCCTCCGCTTTGGCGGGAGGGAATCGTACAATGAGCAGTTCTTC; CDR3: CASLRFGGRESYNEQFF
size: few; V: TRBV7-3; D: .; J: TRBJ2-1; DNA: TGTGCCAGCAGCTTAACTATAGAGGGCTACAATGAGCAGTTCTTC; CDR3: CASSLTIEGYNEQFF
size: .; V: TRBV6-5; D: .; J: TRBJ2-2; DNA: TGTGCCAGCAGTTACTCGATGTTGGGCGGGGAGCTGTTTTTT; CDR3: CASSYSMLGGELFF
size: few; V: TRBV18; D: TRBD1; J: TRBJ2-5; DNA: TGTGCCAGCTCATCAACCATCCTCCGGGACAGGGGACCAGAGACCCAGTACTTC; CDR3: CASSSTILRDRGPETQYF
size: few; V: TRBV23-1; D: .; J: TRBJ2-3; DNA: TGCGCCAGCAGTCAATCGGACGAGGTCCCATTAGGGGGTAATACGCAGTATTTT; CDR3: CASSQSDEVPLGGNTQYF
size: .; V: TRBV19; D: TRBD1; J: TRBJ2-3; DNA: TGTGCCAGTAGTACTTACAGGGGCCGCGATACGCAGTATTTT; CDR3: CASSTYRGRDTQYF
size: .; V: TRBV29-1; D: .; J: TRBJ1-3; DNA: TGCAGCGTTGCGGGAGTAGGAGGAAACACCATATATTTT; CDR3: CSVAGVGGNTIYF
size: .; V: TRBV7-2; D: .; J: TRBJ2-2; DNA: TGTGCCAGCAGCCTCAAGAGGACCGGGGAGCTGTTTTTT; CDR3: CASSLKRTGELFF
size: few; V: TRBV5-1; D: .; J: TRBJ1-1; DNA: TGCGCCAGCAGCTTGGATCTATTCGGGGGCGCGAACACTGAAGCTTTCTTT; CDR3: CASSLDLFGGANTEAFF
size: .; V: TRBV4-1; D: .; J: TRBJ2-3; DNA: TGCGCCAGCAGCCAGGAATTCACAGATACGCAGTATTTT; CDR3: CASSQEFTDTQYF